Shown below are 10 T cell receptor beta chains from a single sample sequenced in a study of CD8+CD57+ T cells in acquired aplastic anemia. Profiles of TCR beta VDJ and CDR3 were generated from a genomic DNA template. TCRdb processed the reads anew with MiXCR; each CDR3 protein has one entry. The repertoire includes about 140,000 distinct CDR3 sequences, 41% of them detected once, and 8% to 8.5% sits in the top ten. The sequenced sample consisted of sorted CD4+, CD8+, or CD8+CD57+ T cells (not recorded which) from PBMCs. All receptors come from a human donor in good health, serving as a control.

This clonotype occurred many times. This chain links TRBV5-1 with TRBJ1-1, with a possible D match to TRBD1 (6 bases). V lost 3 bases and J lost 3, with 12 bases in between. CDR3 length: 14 amino acids. In germline, CDR1 is SGHRS, CDR2 YFSETQ. CDR3 protein: CASSSSQGHTEAFF. The CDR3 DNA is TGCGCCAGCAGCTCGTCACAGGGTCACACTGAAGCTTTCTTT.

This clonotype was seen at least ten times. The V and J genes are TRBV9 and TRBJ2-3; D remains unclear. Germline V gene data show CDR1 as SGDLS and CDR2 as YYNGEE. The CDR3 runs to 14 residues. Between the trimmed V and J ends, which lost 0 bases and 0 bases, there was a span of 5 bases. CDR3 sequence reads: CASSVAPSTDTQYF. CDR3 coding DNA: TGTGCCAGCAGCGTAGCCCCCAGCACAGATACGCAGTATTTT.

This clonotype was seen more than once but under ten times. The chain uses TRBV5-1 and TRBJ1-4, with D maybe TRBD1 (5 bases). The CDR3 is 14 amino acids. The germline gives CDR1 SGHRS, CDR2 YFSETQ. V gave up 0 bases and J gave up 5 bases, with 8 bases separating them. The CDR3 protein is CASSLVAGNEKLFF. The CDR3 coding sequence is TGCGCCAGCAGCTTGGTGGCAGGGAATGAAAAACTGTTTTTT. The variable domain in full, completed from reference TRBV5-1 and TRBJ1-4, reads KAGVTQTPRYLIKTRGQQVTLSCSPISGHRSVSWYQQTPGQGLQFLFEYFSETQRNKGNFPGRFSGRQFSNSRSEMNVSTLELGDSALYLCASSLVAGNEKLFFGSGTQLSVL.

This clonotype was found a few times. This chain connects TRBV30 to TRBJ2-2; D is unresolved. This CDR3 contains 12 residues. The germline V gene has CDR1 GTSNPN and CDR2 SVGIG (reference sequence). Trimming pared 4 bases from V and 6 bases from J, leaving 9 bases between. CDR3 bases: TGTGCCTGGACCCTACGGGCCGGGGAGCTGTTTTTT. It translates to CAWTLRAGELFF. The full variable domain, in which reference TRBV30 and TRBJ2-2 provide the parts outside the CDR3, is SQTIHQWPATLVQPVGSPLSLECTVEGTSNPNLYWYRQAAGRGLQLLFYSVGIGQISSEVPQNLSASRPQDRQFILSSKKLLLSDSGFYLCAWTLRAGELFFGEGSRLTVL.

This chain uses TRBV7-2 with TRBJ2-1; 7 bases are shared with TRBD1. CDR1 and CDR2 (germline): SGHTA, FQGNSA. After removal of 5 bases from V and 9 bases from J, the junction contained 7 bases not matched to a gene. The CDR3 contains 13 residues. The CDR3 nucleotides read TGTGCCAGCAGCCTGGGACAGTACGGTGAGCAGTTCTTC. This codes for CASSLGQYGEQFF. The variable domain in full, with the rest retrieved from reference TRBV7-2 and TRBJ2-1, is GAGVSQSPSNKVTEKGKDVELRCDPISGHTALYWYRQSLGQGLEFLIYFQGNSAPDKSGLPSDRFSAERTGGSVSTLTIQRTQQEDSAVYLCASSLGQYGEQFFGPGTRLTVL.

The chain recombines TRBV27 with TRBJ2-3; a weak D match, TRBD1 (6 bases). The CDR3 is 16 amino acids. Looked up from germline, CDR1 is MNHEY and CDR2 is SMNVEV (reference sequence). Trimming took off 3 bases at V and 1 base at J, with 14 bases between the two ends. CDR3 sequence: CASSFSTGSGTDTQYF. In DNA form, the CDR3 reads TGTGCCAGCAGTTTTTCCACAGGGTCAGGCACAGATACGCAGTATTTT.

The V and J genes are TRBV12-3 or TRBV12-4 and TRBJ2-2; the match to TRBD2 covers 10 bases. This CDR3 spans 20 amino acids. The ends lost 1 base at V and 1 base at J; junction bases unmatched: 12. For the CDR3, the DNA is TGTGCCAGCAGTTTAGGCATCCGATCCGGGACTAGCGTGAACACCGGGGAGCTGTTTTTT. Amino acid sequence: CASSLGIRSGTSVNTGELFF.

Written as DNA, the CDR3 is TGTGCCAGTACTCCCCTCCATAACTATGGCTACACCTTC. Translated, it gives CASTPLHNYGYTF. The chain links TRBV19 to TRBJ1-2; D unclear. Germline assignment: CDR1 LNHDA and CDR2 SQIVND (reference sequence). V dropped 7 bases and J dropped 1 base, with 10 bases sitting between them. The CDR3 sequence is 13 residues long.

This clonotype was recorded many times. The J gene is TRBJ1-2, the V gene TRBV19; tentatively, D is TRBD1 (5 bases). Trimming pared 7 bases from V and 5 bases from J, leaving 14 bases between. In germline, CDR1 is LNHDA, CDR2 SQIVND (reference sequence). The CDR3 extends over 13 amino acids. The DNA for the CDR3 is TGTGCCAGTACCCCCCCGGGACGGTATGGCTACACCTTC. It yields the protein CASTPPGRYGYTF.

This clonotype was detected a few times. Being one base from a much bigger clone, this may be a read error. The conserved closing phenylalanine or tryptophan is absent in this CDR3, likely reflecting a read error. The V gene is TRBV10-2, the J gene TRBJ1-5; D is ambiguous. V dropped 3 bases and J dropped 1 base, with 13 bases sitting between them. The CDR3 runs to 16 residues. Germline V gives CDR1 WSHSY, CDR2 SAAADI. Here the CDR3 DNA reads TGCGCCAGCAGTGACGCCGGGATGGGGAGCAATCAGCCCCAGCATCTT. The encoded protein is CASSDAGMGSNQPQHL.